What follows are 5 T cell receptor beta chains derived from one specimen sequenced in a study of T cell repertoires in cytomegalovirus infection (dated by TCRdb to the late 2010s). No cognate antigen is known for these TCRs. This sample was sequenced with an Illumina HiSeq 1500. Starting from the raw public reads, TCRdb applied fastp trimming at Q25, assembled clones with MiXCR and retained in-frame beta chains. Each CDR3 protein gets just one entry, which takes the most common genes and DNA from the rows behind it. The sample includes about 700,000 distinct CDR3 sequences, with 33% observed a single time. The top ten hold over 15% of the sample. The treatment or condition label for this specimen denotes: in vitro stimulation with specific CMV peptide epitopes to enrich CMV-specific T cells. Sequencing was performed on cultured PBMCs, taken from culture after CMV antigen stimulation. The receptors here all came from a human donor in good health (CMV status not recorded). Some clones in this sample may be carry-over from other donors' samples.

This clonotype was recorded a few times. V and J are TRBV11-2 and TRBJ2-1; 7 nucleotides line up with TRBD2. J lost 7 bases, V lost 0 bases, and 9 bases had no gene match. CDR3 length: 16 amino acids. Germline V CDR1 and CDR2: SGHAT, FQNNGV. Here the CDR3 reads CASSLEWDAGRNEQFF. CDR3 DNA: TGTGCCAGCAGCTTAGAGTGGGACGCCGGGAGGAATGAGCAGTTCTTC.

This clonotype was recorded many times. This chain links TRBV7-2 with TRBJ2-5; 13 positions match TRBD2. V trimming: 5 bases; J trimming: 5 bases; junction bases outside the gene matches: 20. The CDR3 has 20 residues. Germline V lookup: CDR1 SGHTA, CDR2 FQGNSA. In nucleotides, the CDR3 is TGTGCCAGCAGCCCAAGGGGGACTAGCGGGGAATACAACCCCAGGGAGACCCAGTACTTC. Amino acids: CASSPRGTSGEYNPRETQYF.

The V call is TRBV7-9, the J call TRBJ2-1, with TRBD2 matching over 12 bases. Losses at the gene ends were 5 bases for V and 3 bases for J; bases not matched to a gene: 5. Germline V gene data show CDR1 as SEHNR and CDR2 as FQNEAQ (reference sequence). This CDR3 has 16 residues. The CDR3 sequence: CASSRLGLAGYNEQFF. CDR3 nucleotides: TGTGCCAGCAGCCGGTTGGGACTAGCGGGCTACAATGAGCAGTTCTTC. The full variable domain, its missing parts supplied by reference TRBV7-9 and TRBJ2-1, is DTGVSQNPRHKITKRGQNVTFRCDPISEHNRLYWYRQTLGQGPEFLTYFQNEAQLEKSRLLSDRFSAERPKGSFSTLEIQRTEQGDSAMYLCASSRLGLAGYNEQFFGPGTRLTVL.

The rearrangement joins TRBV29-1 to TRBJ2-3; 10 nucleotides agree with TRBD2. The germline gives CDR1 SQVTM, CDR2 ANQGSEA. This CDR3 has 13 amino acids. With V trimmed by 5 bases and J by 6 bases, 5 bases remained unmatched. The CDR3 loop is CSVLAGVGDTQYF. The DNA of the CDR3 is TGCAGCGTTCTAGCGGGAGTAGGGGATACGCAGTATTTT.

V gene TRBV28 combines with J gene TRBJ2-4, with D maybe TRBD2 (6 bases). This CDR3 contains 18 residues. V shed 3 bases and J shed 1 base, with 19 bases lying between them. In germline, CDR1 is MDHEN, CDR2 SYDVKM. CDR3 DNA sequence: TGTGCCAGCAGTTTCCCTGCTTCGGGGGAAAGTGCCAAAAACATTCAGTACTTC. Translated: CASSFPASGESAKNIQYF.